The rows below give T cell receptor beta chains drawn from one sample of a study of blood T cell repertoires in COVID-19. Repertoires were generated with immunoSEQ multiplex PCR, while TCRdb's copy carries only in-frame clones and drops some. The sample shows 30,000 to 40,000 clones, about nine tenths of them seen only once. Material for sequencing was peripheral blood. Every receptor here comes from a human donor with active COVID-19. The donor label of this sample is uncertain. CDR3s include the opening cysteine and the closing phenylalanine or tryptophan. A D gene is named only where the DNA matches it firmly. A clone size is listed for some rows: how often the clone was seen (once, few, many), or a class if it is expanded.

j_gene,abundance,d_gene,v_gene,len,CDR3nt,CDR3aa
TRBJ1-2,once,.,TRBV4-3,14,TGCGCCAGCAGCCAACAGGGATCTAACTATGGCTACACCTTC,CASSQQGSNYGYTF
TRBJ1-2,.,TRBD1,TRBV7-2,15,TGTGCCAGCAGCGGACGGCCGGCTCCAGGGGGGCACTACACCTTC,CASSGRPAPGGHYTF
TRBJ2-7,.,TRBD1,TRBV6-5,14,TGTGCCAGCAGTTACGGGACAGGGGCTCGGGAGCAGTACTTC,CASSYGTGAREQYF
TRBJ2-1,.,.,TRBV7-3,16,TGTGCCAGCAGTCCCAATGGGGCGGGACGCTACAATGAGCAGTTCTTC,CASSPNGAGRYNEQFF
TRBJ1-1,.,.,TRBV4-1,14,TGCGCCAGCAGCCAAGAGGGAGGCGACCGTGAAGCTTTCTTT,CASSQEGGDREAFF
TRBJ2-3,.,.,TRBV5-1,19,TGCGCCAGCAGCTTGGAGCCCTCTAGGCGGGGGCCTAGCACAGATACGCAGTATTTT,CASSLEPSRRGPSTDTQYF
TRBJ1-2,.,.,TRBV10-3,14,TGTGCCATCAGGAGCGGACAGAGCGACTATGGCTACACCTTC,CAIRSGQSDYGYTF
TRBJ2-7,.,.,TRBV7-2,14,TGTGCCAGCAGCTTAGTACAGGCAAACTACGAGCAGTACTTC,CASSLVQANYEQYF
TRBJ2-3,.,.,TRBV7-2,14,TGTGCCAGCAGCTTTAAACAGTCGCCAGATACGCAGTATTTT,CASSFKQSPDTQYF
TRBJ2-5,.,.,TRBV12-3/TRBV12-4,11,TGTGCCAGCAGTCTCCAAGAGACCCAGTACTTC,CASSLQETQYF
TRBJ2-3,.,TRBD2,TRBV7-6,17,TGTGCCAGCAGCCCCGGACTAGCGGGGGGCCTCACAGATACGCAGTATTTT,CASSPGLAGGLTDTQYF
TRBJ2-2,.,.,TRBV5-8,16,TGTGCCAGCAGCTTGGAGGGCAGGGCGAACACCGGGGAGCTGTTTTTT,CASSLEGRANTGELFF
TRBJ2-6,.,.,TRBV29-1,15,TGCAGCGTTGTCAGGGGGGACGGTGGGGCCAACGTCCTGACTTTC,CSVVRGDGGANVLTF
TRBJ1-5,.,.,TRBV6-6,14,TGTGCCAGCAGTTACGCGGAGCTGAATCAGCCCCAGCATTTT,CASSYAELNQPQHF
TRBJ2-3,.,TRBD1,TRBV5-4,17,TGTGCCAGCAGCCCCAAAGTAGGGGGCGCTAGCACAGATACGCAGTATTTT,CASSPKVGGASTDTQYF
TRBJ1-2,.,TRBD1,TRBV19,15,TGTGCCAGTAAGGGTGTGGACAGGATTAGTTCTGGCTACACCTTC,CASKGVDRISSGYTF
TRBJ1-1,.,TRBD1,TRBV7-9,14,TGTGCCAGCAGCTGGGGACAGCAGAACACTGAAGCTTTCTTT,CASSWGQQNTEAFF
TRBJ1-1,.,.,TRBV2,13,TGTGCCACCGGGAGGGGAGGGAGCACTGAAGCTTTCTTT,CATGRGGSTEAFF
TRBJ2-7,.,.,TRBV3-1/TRBV3-2,15,TGTGCCAGCAGCCAAGGTCGCGGCTTCTCCTACGAGCAGTACTTC,CASSQGRGFSYEQYF
TRBJ2-1,.,TRBD2,TRBV5-4,14,TGTGCCAGCAGCTTGTGGGGCGGGGGAAATGAGCAGTTCTTC,CASSLWGGGNEQFF
TRBJ1-6,.,.,TRBV3-1/TRBV3-2,15,TGTGCCAGCAGTAGAACAACAGGCCAGAATTCACCCCTCCACTTT,CASSRTTGQNSPLHF
TRBJ1-1,.,.,TRBV19,13,TGTGCCAGTAGCAGACTTATTTCCACTGAAGCTTTCTTT,CASSRLISTEAFF
TRBJ2-3,.,TRBD2,TRBV24-1,17,TGTGCCACCAGTGACCAACCTATAGCGGGGGGCACAGATACGCAGTATTTT,CATSDQPIAGGTDTQYF
TRBJ2-3,.,.,TRBV2,15,TGTGCCAGCAGTGAAAAGCGAGCAGTGACAGATACGCAGTATTTT,CASSEKRAVTDTQYF
TRBJ1-2,.,.,TRBV7-9,13,TGTGCCAGCAGTTTACCGACAGACTATGGCTACACCTTC,CASSLPTDYGYTF
TRBJ1-1,.,TRBD1,TRBV7-8,16,TGTGCCAGCAGCTTACTGAACCAGGGGGCTGGGACTGAAGCTTTCTTT,CASSLLNQGAGTEAFF
TRBJ2-3,.,TRBD1,TRBV11-2,19,TGTGCCAGCAGCATACAGGGGACCTCCGTTCCTCCTAGCACAGATACGCAGTATTTT,CASSIQGTSVPPSTDTQYF
TRBJ1-3,few,.,TRBV18,15,TGTGCCAGCTCACTCGGAGCCGTCTCTGGAAACACCATATATTTT,CASSLGAVSGNTIYF
TRBJ2-1,.,TRBD1,TRBV5-4,16,TGTGCCAGCAGCTTGGGCCGGGACAGGATCCCAGGAGAGCAGTTCTTC,CASSLGRDRIPGEQFF
TRBJ2-2,.,.,TRBV6-2/TRBV6-3,15,TGTGCCAGCAGTTACAGCCAGGGGTACACCGGGGAGCTGTTTTTT,CASSYSQGYTGELFF
TRBJ1-3,few,.,TRBV5-6,16,TGTGCCAGCAGCGGTAGACATACTAGCTCTGGAAACACCATATATTTT,CASSGRHTSSGNTIYF
TRBJ2-1,.,.,TRBV12-3/TRBV12-4,12,TGTGCCAGCAGGCAGATTTCTAGGGAGCAGTTCTTC,CASRQISREQFF
TRBJ2-7,.,TRBD2,TRBV3-1/TRBV3-2,15,TGTGCCAGCAGCCAGACTAGCGGGGGTTCCTACGAGCAGTACTTC,CASSQTSGGSYEQYF
TRBJ1-1,.,.,TRBV7-2,16,TGTGCCAGCAGCCTACTAGCGGGACAAATGAACACTGAAGCTTTCTTT,CASSLLAGQMNTEAFF
TRBJ2-1,.,.,TRBV4-3,15,TGCGCCAGCAGCCAAGATAGGGCTAGCGCAAATGAGCAGTTCTTC,CASSQDRASANEQFF
TRBJ1-1,.,TRBD1,TRBV6-5,14,TGTGCCAGCGTCCAAAGGGGGCGGAACACTGAAGCTTTCTTT,CASVQRGRNTEAFF
TRBJ1-4,.,.,TRBV18,14,TGTGCCAGCTCACCAATGGGGGCGCGGGAAAAACTGTTTTTT,CASSPMGAREKLFF
TRBJ1-1,.,TRBD1,TRBV18,14,TGTGCCAGCTCCCCCGGGACAGTGAACACTGAAGCTTTCTTT,CASSPGTVNTEAFF
TRBJ2-3,.,.,TRBV7-6,16,TGTGCCAGCAGCTTGGGGGGGGCGGGGATTGCAGATACGCAGTATTTT,CASSLGGAGIADTQYF
TRBJ1-6,.,.,TRBV6-5,13,TGTGCCAGCAGCCAGGGACTTCATTCACCCCTCCACTTT,CASSQGLHSPLHF
TRBJ1-2,.,.,TRBV3-1/TRBV3-2,11,TGTGCCAGCAGCCAAGCAGGTGATAGCACCTTC,CASSQAGDSTF
TRBJ1-4,.,.,TRBV9,14,TGTGCCAGCAGCGTAGGGCAGGGCGATGAAAAACTGTTTTTT,CASSVGQGDEKLFF
TRBJ2-5,.,TRBD2,TRBV27,16,TGTGCCAGCAGTTGGACTAGCGGAGCCCTCCGGGGGACCCAGTACTTC,CASSWTSGALRGTQYF
TRBJ2-1,.,TRBD2,TRBV7-3,14,TGTGCCAGCAGCTTAAGCGGGGGGAGGAGTGAGCAGTTCTTC,CASSLSGGRSEQFF
TRBJ1-1,.,.,TRBV4-3,13,TGCGCCAGCAGCCGTCCAGGGATCACTGAAGCTTTCTTT,CASSRPGITEAFF
TRBJ2-4,.,.,TRBV7-2,16,TGTGCCAGCAGCCCAGATCGAGGACTAGCCAAAAACATTCAGTACTTC,CASSPDRGLAKNIQYF
TRBJ2-5,.,TRBD2,TRBV6-5,13,TGTGCCAGCACTTCCGGGGGGGCAGAGACCCAGTACTTC,CASTSGGAETQYF
TRBJ1-3,.,.,TRBV25-1,15,TGTGCCAGCAGGCCCCCCACCGGGGCTGGAAACACCATATATTTT,CASRPPTGAGNTIYF
TRBJ1-2,few,.,TRBV28,15,TGTGCCAGCAGTTTAGCGAGGGATTGGAGCTATGGCTACACCTTC,CASSLARDWSYGYTF
TRBJ1-3,.,TRBD1,TRBV5-1,15,TGCGCCAGCAGCTGGACAGGTGTCTCTGGAAACACCATATATTTT,CASSWTGVSGNTIYF
TRBJ1-2,.,TRBD1,TRBV4-1,17,TGCGCCAGCAGCCAATCCCGAGGAGGGACAGGGGACTATGGCTACACCTTC,CASSQSRGGTGDYGYTF
TRBJ1-5,.,.,TRBV28,12,TGTGCCAGCAGGCTAGGGGTCCAGCCCCAGCATTTT,CASRLGVQPQHF